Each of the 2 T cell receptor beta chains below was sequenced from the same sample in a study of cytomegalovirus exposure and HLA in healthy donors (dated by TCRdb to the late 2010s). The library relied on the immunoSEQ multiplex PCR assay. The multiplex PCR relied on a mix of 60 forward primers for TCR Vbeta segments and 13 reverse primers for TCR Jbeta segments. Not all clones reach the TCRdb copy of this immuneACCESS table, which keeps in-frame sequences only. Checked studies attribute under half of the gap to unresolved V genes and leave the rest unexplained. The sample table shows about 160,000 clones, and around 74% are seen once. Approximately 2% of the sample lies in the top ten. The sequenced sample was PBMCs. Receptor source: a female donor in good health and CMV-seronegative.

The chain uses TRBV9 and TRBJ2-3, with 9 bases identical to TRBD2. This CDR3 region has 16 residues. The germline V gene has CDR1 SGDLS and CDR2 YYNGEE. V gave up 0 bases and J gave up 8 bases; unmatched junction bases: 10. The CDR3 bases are TGTGCCAGCAGCGTAGAACCTAGCGGGAACACCGGTACGCAGTATTTT. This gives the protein CASSVEPSGNTGTQYF. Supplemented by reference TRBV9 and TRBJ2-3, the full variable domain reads DSGVTQTPKHLITATGQRVTLRCSPRSGDLSVYWYQQSLDQGLQFLIQYYNGEERAKGNILERFSAQQFPDLHSELNLSSLELGDSALYFCASSVEPSGNTGTQYFGPGTRLTVL.

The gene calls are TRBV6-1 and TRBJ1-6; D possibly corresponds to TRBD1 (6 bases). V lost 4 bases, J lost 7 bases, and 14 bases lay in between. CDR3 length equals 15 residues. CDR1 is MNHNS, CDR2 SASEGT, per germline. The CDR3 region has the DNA TGTGCCAGCAGTGGGACTCTAGGGGGAAATTCACCCCTCCACTTT. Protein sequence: CASSGTLGGNSPLHF.